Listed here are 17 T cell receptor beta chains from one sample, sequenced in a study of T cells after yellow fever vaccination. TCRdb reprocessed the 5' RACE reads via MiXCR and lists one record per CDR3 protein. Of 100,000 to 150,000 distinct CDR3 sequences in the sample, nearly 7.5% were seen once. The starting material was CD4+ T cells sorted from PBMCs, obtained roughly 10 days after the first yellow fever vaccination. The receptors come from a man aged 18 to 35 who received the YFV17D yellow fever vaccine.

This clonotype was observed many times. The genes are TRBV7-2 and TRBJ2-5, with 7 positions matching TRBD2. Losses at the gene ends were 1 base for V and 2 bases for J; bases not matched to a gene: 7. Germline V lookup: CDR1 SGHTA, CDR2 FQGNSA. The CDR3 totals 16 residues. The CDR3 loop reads CASSLVVAGKQETQYF. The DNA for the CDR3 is TGTGCCAGCAGCTTAGTAGTAGCGGGTAAACAAGAGACCCAGTACTTC.

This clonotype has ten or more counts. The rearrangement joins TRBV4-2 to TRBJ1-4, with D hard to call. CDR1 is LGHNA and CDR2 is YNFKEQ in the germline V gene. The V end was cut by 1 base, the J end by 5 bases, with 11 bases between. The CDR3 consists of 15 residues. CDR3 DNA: TGTGCCAGCAGCCAAGGATCGGGGTTAAATGAAAAACTGTTTTTT. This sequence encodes CASSQGSGLNEKLFF.

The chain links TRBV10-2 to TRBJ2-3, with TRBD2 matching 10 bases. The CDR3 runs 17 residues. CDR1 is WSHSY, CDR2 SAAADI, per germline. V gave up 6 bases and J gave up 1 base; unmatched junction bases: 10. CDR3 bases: TGCGCCAGCAGCTACAGCGGGGGGGGCTATGGCACAGATACGCAGTATTTT. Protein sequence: CASSYSGGGYGTDTQYF.

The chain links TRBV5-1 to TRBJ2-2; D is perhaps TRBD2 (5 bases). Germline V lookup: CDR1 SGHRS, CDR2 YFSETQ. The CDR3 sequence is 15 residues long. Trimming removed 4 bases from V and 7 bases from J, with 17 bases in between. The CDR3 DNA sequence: TGCGCCAGCAGCCCGGTTGAGGGTAGAAACGGGGAGCTGTTTTTT. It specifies CASSPVEGRNGELFF.

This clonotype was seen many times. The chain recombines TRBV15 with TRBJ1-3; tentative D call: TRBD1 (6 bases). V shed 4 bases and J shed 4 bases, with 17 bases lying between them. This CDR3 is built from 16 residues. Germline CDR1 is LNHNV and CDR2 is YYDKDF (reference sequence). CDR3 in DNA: TGTGCCACCAGCACAGACAGGACGGTGCTCGGAAACACCATATATTTT. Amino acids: CATSTDRTVLGNTIYF.

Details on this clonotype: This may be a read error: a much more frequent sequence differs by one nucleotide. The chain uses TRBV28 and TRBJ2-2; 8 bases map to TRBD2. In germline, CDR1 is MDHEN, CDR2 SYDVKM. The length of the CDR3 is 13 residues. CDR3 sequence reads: CASSGGATGGLFF. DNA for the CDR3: TGTGCCAGCAGCGGGGGGGCCACCGGGGGGCTGTTTTTT. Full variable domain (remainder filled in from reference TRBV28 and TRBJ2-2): DVKVTQSSRYLVKRTGEKVFLECVQDMDHENMFWYRQDPGLGLRLIYFSYDVKMKEKGDIPEGYSVSREKKERFSLILESASTNQTSMYLCASSGGATGGLFFGEGSRLTVL.

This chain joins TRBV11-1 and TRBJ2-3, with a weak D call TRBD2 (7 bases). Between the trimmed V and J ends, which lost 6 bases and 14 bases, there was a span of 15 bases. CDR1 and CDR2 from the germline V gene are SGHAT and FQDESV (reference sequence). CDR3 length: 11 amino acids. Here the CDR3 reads CASSSGGSPYF. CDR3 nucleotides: TGTGCCAGCAGTTCGGGGGGCAGTCCGTATTTT.

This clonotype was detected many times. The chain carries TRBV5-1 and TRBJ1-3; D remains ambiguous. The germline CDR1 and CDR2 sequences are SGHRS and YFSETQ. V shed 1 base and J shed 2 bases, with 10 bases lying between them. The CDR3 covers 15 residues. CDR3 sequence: CASSLLMGTGNTIYF. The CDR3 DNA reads TGCGCCAGCAGCTTGCTGATGGGGACTGGAAACACCATATATTTT.

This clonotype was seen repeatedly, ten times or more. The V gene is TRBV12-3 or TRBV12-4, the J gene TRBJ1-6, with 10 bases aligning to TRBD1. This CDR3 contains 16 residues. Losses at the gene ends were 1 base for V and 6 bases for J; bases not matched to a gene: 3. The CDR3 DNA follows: TGTGCCAGCAGTTTAGGACAGGGGGCATCTAATTCACCCCTCCACTTT. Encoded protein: CASSLGQGASNSPLHF.

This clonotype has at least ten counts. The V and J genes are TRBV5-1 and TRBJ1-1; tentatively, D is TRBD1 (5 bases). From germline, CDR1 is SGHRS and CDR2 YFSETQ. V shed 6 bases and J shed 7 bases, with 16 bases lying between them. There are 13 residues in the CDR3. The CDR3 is CASNADWGIEAFF. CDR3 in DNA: TGCGCCAGCAACGCAGATTGGGGGATTGAAGCTTTCTTT.

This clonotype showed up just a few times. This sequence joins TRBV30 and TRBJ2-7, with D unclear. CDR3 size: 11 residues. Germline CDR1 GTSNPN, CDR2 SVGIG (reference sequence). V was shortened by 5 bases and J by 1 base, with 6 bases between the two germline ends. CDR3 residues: CAWGLSYEQYF. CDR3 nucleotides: TGTGCCTGGGGATTATCCTACGAGCAGTACTTC.

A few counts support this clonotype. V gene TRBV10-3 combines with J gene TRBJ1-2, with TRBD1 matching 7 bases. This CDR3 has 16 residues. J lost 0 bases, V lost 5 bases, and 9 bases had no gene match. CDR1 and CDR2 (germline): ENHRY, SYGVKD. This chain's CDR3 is CAISTGQKNTNYGYTF. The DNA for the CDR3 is TGTGCCATCAGTACGGGACAGAAGAACACTAACTATGGCTACACCTTC.

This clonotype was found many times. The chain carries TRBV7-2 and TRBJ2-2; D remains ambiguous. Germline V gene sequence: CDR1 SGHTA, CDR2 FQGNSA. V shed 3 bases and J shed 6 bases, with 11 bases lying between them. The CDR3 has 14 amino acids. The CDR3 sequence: CASSFVYLAGELFF. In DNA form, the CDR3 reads TGTGCCAGCAGCTTTGTGTATTTGGCCGGGGAGCTGTTTTTT.

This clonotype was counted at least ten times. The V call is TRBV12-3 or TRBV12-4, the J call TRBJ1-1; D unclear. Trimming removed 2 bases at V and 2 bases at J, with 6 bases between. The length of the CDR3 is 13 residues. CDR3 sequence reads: CASSLRVNTEAFF. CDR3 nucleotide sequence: TGTGCCAGCAGTTTAAGGGTTAACACTGAAGCTTTCTTT.

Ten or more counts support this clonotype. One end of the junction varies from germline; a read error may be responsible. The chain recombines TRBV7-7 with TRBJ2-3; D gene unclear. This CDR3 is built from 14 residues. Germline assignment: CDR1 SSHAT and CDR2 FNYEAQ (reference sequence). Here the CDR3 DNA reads TGTGCTAGCAGCTTAGGCCGGGTCACAGATACGCAGTATTTT. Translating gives CASSLGRVTDTQYF.

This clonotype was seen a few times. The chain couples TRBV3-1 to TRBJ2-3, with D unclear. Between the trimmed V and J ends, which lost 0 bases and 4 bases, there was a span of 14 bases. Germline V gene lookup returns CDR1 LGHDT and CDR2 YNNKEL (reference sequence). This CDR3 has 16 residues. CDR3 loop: CASSQDGPSYPDTQYF. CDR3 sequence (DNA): TGTGCCAGCAGCCAAGATGGCCCTAGTTACCCAGATACGCAGTATTTT.

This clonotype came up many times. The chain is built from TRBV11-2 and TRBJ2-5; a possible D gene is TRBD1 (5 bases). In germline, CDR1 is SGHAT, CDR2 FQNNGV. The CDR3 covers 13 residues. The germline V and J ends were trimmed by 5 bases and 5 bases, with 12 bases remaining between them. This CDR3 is CASSTRQFETQYF. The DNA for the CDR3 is TGTGCCAGCAGCACCCGACAGTTTGAGACCCAGTACTTC.